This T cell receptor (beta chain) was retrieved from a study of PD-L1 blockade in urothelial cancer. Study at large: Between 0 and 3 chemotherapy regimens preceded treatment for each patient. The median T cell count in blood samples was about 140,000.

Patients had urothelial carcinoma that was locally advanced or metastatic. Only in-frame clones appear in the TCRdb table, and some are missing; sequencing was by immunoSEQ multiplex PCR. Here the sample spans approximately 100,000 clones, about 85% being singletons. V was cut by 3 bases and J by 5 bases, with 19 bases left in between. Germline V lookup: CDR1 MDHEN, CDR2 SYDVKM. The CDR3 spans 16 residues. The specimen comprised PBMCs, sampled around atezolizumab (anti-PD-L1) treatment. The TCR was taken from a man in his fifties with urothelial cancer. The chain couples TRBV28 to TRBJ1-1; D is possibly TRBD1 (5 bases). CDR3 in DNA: TGTGCCAGCAGTTTTAATTTCCCAGGGTGGGATACTGAAGCTTTCTTT. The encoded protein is CASSFNFPGWDTEAFF.